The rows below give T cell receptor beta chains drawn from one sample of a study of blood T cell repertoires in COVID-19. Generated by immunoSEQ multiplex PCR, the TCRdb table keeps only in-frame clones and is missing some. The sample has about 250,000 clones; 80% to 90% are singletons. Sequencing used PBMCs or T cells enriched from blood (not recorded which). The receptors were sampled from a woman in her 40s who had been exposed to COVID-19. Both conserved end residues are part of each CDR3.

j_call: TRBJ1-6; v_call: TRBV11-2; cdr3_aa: CASSSHSYKSGWVNSPLHF
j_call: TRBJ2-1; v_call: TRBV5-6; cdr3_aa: CASSPDSGGYNEQFF
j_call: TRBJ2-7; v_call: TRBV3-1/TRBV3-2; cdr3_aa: CASSQDEGDSYEQYF
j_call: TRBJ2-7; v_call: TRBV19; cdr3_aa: CASSIPGTSGTYEQYF
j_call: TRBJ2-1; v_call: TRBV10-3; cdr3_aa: CATGGGQGGNNEQFF
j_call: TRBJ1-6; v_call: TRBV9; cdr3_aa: CASSVAPGRGNSPLHF
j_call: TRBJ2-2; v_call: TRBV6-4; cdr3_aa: CASSDRAGASTGGELFF
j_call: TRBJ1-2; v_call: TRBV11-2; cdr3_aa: CASSRNTANYGYTF
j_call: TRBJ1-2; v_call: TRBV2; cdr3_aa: CASRRWGYTF
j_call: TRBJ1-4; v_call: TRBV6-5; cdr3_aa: CASSYRGAGKNEKLFF
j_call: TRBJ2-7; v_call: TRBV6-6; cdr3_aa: CASRSGTGVYEQYF
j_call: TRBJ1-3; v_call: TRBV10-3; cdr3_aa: CAISELISLEISGNTIYF
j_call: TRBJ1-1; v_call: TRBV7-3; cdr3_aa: CASSLGGANTEAFF
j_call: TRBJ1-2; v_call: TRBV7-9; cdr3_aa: CASSFPGQYLNYGYTF
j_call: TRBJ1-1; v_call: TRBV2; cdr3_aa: CASSVRGQGNTEAFF
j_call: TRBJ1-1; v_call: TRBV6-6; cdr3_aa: CASRRDGDTEAFF
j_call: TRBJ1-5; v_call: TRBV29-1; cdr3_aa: CSVDVDCYSNQPQHF
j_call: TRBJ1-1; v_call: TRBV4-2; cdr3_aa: CASKSSTGPRIVTFF
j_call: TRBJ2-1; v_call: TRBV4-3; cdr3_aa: CASSRGARKQRSSYNEQFF
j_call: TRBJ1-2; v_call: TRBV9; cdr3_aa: CASSVGDSHGYTF
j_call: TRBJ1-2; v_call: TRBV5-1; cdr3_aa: CASSLSGGARNNYGYTF
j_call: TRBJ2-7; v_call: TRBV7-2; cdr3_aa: CASSPLVNYEQYF
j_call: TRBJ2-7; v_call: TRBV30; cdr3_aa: CAWRGDRAREQYF
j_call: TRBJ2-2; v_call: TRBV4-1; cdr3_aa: CASSQVRVTGELFF
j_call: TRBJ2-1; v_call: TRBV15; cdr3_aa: CATSRDPSGGPNEQFF
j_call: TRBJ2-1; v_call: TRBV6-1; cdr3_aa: CASSEAGGGNNEQFF
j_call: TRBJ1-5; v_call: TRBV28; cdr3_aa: CASSLRGFGQPQHF
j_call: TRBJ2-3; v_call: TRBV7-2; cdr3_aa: CASSFQGNTDTQYF
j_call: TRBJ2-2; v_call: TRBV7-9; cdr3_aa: CASSSPTTNTGELFF
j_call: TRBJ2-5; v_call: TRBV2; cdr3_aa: CARSGDIQETQYF
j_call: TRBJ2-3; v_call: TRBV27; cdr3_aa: CASSLFPGLDADTQYF
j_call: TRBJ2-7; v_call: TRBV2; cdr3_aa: CASRVTSGGPYEQYF
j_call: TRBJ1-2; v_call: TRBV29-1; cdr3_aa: CSVVAGSNGYTF
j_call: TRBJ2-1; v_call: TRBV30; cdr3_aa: CAWSETSGGASEQFF
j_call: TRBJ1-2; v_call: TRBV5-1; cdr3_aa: CASSLRDSTANYGYTF
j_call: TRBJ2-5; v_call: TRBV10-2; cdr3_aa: CASTSGSGVFYF
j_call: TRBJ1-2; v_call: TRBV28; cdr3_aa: CASSSLRGPSYGYTF
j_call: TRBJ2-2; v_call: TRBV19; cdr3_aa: CASSLGQTLPGELFF
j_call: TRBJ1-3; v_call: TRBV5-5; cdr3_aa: CASSLGRWTDHSGNTIYF
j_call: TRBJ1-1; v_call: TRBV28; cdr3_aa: CASSRRTGTENTEAFF
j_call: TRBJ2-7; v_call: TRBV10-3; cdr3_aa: CAISGRPRGPSYEQYF
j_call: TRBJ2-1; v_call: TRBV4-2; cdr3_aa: CASSLGLAIGEQFF
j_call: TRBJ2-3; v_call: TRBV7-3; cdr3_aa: CASSFLAGSTDTQYF
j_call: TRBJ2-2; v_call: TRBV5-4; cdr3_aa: CASSRGQGERPGELFF
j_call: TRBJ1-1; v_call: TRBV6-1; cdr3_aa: CASSEEPRQNTEAFF
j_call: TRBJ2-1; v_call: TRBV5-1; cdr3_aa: CASSLILARDEQFF
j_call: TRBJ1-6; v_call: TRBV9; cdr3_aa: CASSVDADRVRSPLHF
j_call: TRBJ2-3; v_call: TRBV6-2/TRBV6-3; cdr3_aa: CASSYRKGSTDTQYF
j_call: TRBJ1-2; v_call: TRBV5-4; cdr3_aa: CASSLPLVSGGQNGYTF
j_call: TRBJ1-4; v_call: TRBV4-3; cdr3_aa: CASSPGQGALSNEKLFF
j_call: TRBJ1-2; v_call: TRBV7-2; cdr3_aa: CASSLERDYGYTF
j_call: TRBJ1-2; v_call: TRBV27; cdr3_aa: CASRGQATYYGYTF
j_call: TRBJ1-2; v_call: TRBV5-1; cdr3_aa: CASSLAELTGRGGYTF
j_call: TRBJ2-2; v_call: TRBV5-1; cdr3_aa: CASSPQGGRNTGELFF
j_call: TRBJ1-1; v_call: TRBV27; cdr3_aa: CASSLYRGYTEAFF